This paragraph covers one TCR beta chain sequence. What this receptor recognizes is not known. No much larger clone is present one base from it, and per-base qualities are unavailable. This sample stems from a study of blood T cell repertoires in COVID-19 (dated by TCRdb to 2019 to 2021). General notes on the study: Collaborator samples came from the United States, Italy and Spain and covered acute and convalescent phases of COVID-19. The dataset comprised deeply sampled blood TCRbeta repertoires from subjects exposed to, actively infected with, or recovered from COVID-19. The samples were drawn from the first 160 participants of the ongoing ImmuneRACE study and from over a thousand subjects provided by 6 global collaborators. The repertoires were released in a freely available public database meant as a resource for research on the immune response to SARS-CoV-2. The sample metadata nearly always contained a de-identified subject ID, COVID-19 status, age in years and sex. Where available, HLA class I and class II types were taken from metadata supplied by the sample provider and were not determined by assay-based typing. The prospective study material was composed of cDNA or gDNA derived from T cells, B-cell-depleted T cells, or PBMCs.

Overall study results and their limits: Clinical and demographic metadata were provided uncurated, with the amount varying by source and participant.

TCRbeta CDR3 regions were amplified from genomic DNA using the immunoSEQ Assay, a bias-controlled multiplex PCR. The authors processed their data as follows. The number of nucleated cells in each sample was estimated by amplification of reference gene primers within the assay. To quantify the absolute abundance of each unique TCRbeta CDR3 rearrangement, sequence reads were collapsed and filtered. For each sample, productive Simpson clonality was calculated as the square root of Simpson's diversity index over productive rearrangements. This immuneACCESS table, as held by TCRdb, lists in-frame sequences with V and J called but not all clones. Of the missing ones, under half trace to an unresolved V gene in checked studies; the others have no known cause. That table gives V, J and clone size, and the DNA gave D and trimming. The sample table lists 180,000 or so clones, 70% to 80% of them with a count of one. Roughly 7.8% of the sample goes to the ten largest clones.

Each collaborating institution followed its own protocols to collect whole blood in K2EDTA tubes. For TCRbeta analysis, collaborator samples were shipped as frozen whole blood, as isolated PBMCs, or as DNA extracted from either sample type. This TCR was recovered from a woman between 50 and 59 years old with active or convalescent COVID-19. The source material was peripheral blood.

DNA sequence: TGTGCCAGCAGCCTAGCGGGAGTCGTCTACAATGAGCAGTTCTTC. This codes for CASSLAGVVYNEQFF. The rearrangement combines TRBV28 with TRBJ2-1, with 10 central nucleotides matching TRBD2. V has 6 bases trimmed and J has 3 bases trimmed; junction bases matching no gene number 5. The CDR3, cysteine through phenylalanine, is 15 amino acids long. This entry keeps only the CDR3 DNA: 45 bases, framed from base 1. CDR1 MDHEN and CDR2 SYDVKM were looked up in the germline V gene.